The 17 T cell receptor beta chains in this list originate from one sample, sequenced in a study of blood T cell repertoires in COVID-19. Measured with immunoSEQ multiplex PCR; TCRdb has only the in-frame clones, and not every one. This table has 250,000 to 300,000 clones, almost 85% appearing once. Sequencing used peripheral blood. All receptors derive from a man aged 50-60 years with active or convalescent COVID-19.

CDR3 in amino acids: CASIDSSNTDTQYF. CDR3 bases: TGTGCCAGCATCGATTCGAGTAATACAGATACGCAGTATTTT. This chain links TRBV2 with TRBJ2-3; D remains ambiguous. CDR1 is SNHLY and CDR2 is FYNNEI in the germline V gene. The ends were cut back, 7 bases at V and 3 bases at J, with 14 bases in the middle. The CDR3 length is 14 residues. Full variable domain (remainder filled in from reference TRBV2 and TRBJ2-3): EPEVTQTPSHQVTQMGQEVILRCVPISNHLYFYWYRQILGQKVEFLVSFYNNEISEKSEIFDDQFSVERPDGSNFTLKIRSTKLEDSAMYFCASIDSSNTDTQYFGPGTRLTVL.

CDR3: CASSSFERTGDYEQYF. CDR3 sequence (DNA): TGTGCCAGCAGCAGCTTCGAACGGACAGGGGATTACGAGCAGTACTTC. This sequence joins TRBV2 and TRBJ2-7; TRBD1 agrees at 9 bases. Germline CDR1 and CDR2: SNHLY and FYNNEI. J lost 4 bases, V lost 6 bases, and 13 bases had no gene match. The CDR3 spans 16 residues.

The CDR3 protein is CASSQDTRYSNQPQHF. The CDR3 region has the DNA TGCGCCAGCAGCCAAGATACGCGGTATAGCAATCAGCCCCAGCATTTT. This sequence joins TRBV4-1 and TRBJ1-5; D is unclear. V gave up 0 bases and J gave up 0 bases, with 9 bases separating them. Germline V lookup: CDR1 MGHRA, CDR2 YSYEKL. The CDR3 contains 16 residues.

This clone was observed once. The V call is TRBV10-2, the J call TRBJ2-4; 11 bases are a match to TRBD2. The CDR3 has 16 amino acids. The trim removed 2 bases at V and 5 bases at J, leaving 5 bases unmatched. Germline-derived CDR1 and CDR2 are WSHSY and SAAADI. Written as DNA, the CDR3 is TGCGCCAGCAGTGAGGTCCTAGCGGGAGGTCAAAACATTCAGTACTTC. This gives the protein CASSEVLAGGQNIQYF.

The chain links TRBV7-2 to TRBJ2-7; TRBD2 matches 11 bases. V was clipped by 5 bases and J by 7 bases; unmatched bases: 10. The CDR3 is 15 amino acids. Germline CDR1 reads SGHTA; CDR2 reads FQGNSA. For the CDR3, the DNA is TGTGCCAGCAGCCAGACTAGCGGGATTGTCGGGGAGCAGTACTTC. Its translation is CASSQTSGIVGEQYF. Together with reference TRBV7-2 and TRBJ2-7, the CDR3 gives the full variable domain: GAGVSQSPSNKVTEKGKDVELRCDPISGHTALYWYRQSLGQGLEFLIYFQGNSAPDKSGLPSDRFSAERTGGSVSTLTIQRTQQEDSAVYLCASSQTSGIVGEQYFGPGTRLTVT.

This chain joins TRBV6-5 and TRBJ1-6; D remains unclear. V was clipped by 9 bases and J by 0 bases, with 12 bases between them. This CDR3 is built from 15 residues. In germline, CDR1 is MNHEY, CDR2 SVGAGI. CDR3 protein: CASTVRSSYNSPLHF. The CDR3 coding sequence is TGTGCCAGTACTGTTAGGAGCTCCTATAATTCACCCCTCCACTTT.

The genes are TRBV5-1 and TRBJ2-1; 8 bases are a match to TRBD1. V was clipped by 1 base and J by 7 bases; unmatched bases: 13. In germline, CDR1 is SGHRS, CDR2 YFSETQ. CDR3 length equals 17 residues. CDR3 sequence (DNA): TGCGCCAGCAGCTTGCTCGGTCCGGGACAGGCCCCTAATGAGCAGTTCTTC. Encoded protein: CASSLLGPGQAPNEQFF.

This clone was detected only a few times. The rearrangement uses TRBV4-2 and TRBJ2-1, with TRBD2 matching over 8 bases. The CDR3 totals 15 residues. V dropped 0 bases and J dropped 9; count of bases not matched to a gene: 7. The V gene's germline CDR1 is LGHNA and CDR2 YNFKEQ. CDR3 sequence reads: CASSQDMREASEQFF. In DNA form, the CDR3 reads TGTGCCAGCAGCCAAGATATGCGGGAGGCTAGTGAGCAGTTCTTC.

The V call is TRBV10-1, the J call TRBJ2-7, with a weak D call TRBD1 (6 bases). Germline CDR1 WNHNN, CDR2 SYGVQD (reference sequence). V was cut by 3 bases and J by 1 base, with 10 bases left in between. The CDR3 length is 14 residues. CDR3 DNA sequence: TGCGCCAGCAGTGAAGGGACACTGTCCTACGAGCAGTACTTC. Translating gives CASSEGTLSYEQYF.

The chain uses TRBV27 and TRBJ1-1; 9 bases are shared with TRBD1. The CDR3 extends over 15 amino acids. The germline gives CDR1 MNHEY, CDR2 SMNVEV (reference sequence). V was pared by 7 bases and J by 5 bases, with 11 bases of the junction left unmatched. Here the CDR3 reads CASNDLYRGHTEAFF. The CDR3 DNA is TGTGCCAGCAACGACCTTTACAGGGGGCATACTGAAGCTTTCTTT.

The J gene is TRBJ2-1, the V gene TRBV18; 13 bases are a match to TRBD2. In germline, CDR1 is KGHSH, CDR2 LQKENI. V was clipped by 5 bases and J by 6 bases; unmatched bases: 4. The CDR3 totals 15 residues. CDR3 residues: CASSIRLAGGNEQFF. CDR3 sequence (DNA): TGTGCCAGCTCAATTAGACTAGCGGGAGGCAATGAGCAGTTCTTC.

In nucleotides, the CDR3 is TGTGCCAGCAGCCCTTTCGGACAGAATCAGCCCCAGCATTTT. Amino acid sequence: CASSPFGQNQPQHF. The rearrangement links TRBV7-6 to TRBJ1-5, with a tentative D call TRBD1 (6 bases). The CDR3 loop spans 14 amino acids. The germline gives CDR1 SGHVS, CDR2 FNYEAQ. V was shortened by 5 bases and J by 4 bases, with 12 bases between the two germline ends.

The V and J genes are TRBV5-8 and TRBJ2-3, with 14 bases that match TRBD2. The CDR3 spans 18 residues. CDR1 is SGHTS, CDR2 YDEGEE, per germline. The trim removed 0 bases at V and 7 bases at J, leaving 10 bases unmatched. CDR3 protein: CASSLVGTSGRRVYTQYF. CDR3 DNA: TGTGCCAGCAGCTTGGTCGGGACTAGCGGGAGAAGGGTGTATACGCAGTATTTT.

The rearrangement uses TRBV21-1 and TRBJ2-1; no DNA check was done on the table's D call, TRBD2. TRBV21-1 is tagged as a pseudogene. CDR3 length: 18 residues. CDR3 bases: TGTGCCAGCAGCAAAATGCTAGCGGGGCCCCTAGCCTACAATGAGCAGTTCTTC. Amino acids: CASSKMLAGPLAYNEQFF.

Here the CDR3 DNA reads TGTGCCAGCCGCGGGACCCCTCCATACACCGGGGAGCTGTTTTTT. Translating it yields CASRGTPPYTGELFF. The chain employs TRBV25-1 and TRBJ2-2; perhaps TRBD2 as D (6 bases). Germline loops: CDR1 MGHDK, CDR2 SYGVNS. V dropped 8 bases and J dropped 3 bases, with 16 bases sitting between them. The CDR3 contains 15 residues. The full variable domain, rest sourced from reference TRBV25-1 and TRBJ2-2, is EADIYQTPRYLVIGTGKKITLECSQTMGHDKMYWYQQDPGMELHLIHYSYGVNSTEKGDLSSESTVSRIRTEHFPLTLESARPSHTSQYLCASRGTPPYTGELFFGEGSRLTVL.

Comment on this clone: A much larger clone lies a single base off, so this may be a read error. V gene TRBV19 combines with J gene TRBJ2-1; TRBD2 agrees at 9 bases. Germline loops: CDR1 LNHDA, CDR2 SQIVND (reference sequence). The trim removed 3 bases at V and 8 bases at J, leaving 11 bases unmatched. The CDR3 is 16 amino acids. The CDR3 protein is CASSMVKSGGFHEQFF. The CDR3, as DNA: TGTGCCAGTAGTATGGTAAAGAGCGGGGGGTTCCATGAGCAGTTCTTC. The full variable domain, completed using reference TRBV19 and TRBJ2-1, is DGGITQSPKYLFRKEGQNVTLSCEQNLNHDAMYWYRQDPGQGLRLIYYSQIVNDFQKGDIAEGYSVSREKKESFPLTVTSAQKNPTAFYLCASSMVKSGGFHEQFFGPGTRLTVL.

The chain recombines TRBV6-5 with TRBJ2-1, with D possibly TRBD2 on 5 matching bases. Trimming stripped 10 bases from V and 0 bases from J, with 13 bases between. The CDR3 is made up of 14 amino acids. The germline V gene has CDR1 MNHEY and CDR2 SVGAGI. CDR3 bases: TGTGCCACCGGGAAGGGTAGCTCCTACAATGAGCAGTTCTTC. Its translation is CATGKGSSYNEQFF.